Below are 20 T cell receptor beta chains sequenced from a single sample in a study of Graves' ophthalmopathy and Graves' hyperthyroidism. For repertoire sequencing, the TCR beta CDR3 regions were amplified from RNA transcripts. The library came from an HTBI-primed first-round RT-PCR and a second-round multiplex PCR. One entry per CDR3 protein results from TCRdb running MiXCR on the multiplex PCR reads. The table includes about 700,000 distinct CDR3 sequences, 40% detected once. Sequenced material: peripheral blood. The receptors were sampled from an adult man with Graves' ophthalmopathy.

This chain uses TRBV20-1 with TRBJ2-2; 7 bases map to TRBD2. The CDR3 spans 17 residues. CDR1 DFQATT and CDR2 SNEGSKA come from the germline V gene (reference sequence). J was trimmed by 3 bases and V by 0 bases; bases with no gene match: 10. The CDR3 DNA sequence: TGCAGTGCTAGAGATTTGGGAAGCGGGGATTACACCGGGGAGCTGTTTTTT. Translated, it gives CSARDLGSGDYTGELFF.

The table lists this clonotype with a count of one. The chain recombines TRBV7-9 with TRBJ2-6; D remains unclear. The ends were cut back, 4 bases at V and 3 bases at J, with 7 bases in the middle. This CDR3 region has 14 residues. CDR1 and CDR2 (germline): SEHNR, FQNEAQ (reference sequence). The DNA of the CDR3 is TGTGCCAGCAGCTCCCAAGGTGGGGCCAACGTCCTGACTTTC. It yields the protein CASSSQGGANVLTF.

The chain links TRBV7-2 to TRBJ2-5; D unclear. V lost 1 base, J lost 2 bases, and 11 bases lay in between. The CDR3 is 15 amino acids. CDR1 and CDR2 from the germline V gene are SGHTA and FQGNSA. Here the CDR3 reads CASSLDLQYQETQYF. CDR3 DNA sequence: TGTGCCAGCAGCTTAGATCTCCAGTATCAAGAGACCCAGTACTTC. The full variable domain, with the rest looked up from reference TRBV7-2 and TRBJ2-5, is GAGVSQSPSNKVTEKGKDVELRCDPISGHTALYWYRQSLGQGLEFLIYFQGNSAPDKSGLPSDRFSAERTGGSVSTLTIQRTQQEDSAVYLCASSLDLQYQETQYFGPGTRLLVL.

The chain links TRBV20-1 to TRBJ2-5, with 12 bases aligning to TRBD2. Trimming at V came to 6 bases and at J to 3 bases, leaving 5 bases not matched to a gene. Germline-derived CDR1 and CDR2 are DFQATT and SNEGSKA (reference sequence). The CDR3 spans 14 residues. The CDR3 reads CSARTSGAKETQYF. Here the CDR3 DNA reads TGCAGTGCGCGGACTAGCGGGGCTAAAGAGACCCAGTACTTC.

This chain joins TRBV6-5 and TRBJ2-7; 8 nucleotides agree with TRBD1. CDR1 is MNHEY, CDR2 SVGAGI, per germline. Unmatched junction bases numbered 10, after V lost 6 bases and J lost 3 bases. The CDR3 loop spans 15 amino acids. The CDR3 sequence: CASSADRAVDYEQYF. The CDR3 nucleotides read TGTGCCAGCAGCGCGGACAGGGCAGTAGACTACGAGCAGTACTTC.

The DNA for the CDR3 is TGCAGTGCTGGGACTAGCAGCGAGCAGTACTTC. It specifies CSAGTSSEQYF. The J gene is TRBJ2-7, the V gene TRBV20-1; 9 bases are shared with TRBD2. Germline CDR1 DFQATT, CDR2 SNEGSKA (reference sequence). The CDR3 totals 11 residues. Trimming removed 5 bases from V and 6 bases from J; junction bases left unmatched: 2.

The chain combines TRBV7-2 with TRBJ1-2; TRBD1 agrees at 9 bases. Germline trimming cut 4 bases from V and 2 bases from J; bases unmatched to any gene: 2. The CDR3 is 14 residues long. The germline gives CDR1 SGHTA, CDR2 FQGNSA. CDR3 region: CASSWTGANYGYTF. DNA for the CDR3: TGTGCCAGCAGCTGGACAGGGGCGAACTATGGCTACACCTTC. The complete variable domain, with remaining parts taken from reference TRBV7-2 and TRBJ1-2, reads GAGVSQSPSNKVTEKGKDVELRCDPISGHTALYWYRQSLGQGLEFLIYFQGNSAPDKSGLPSDRFSAERTGGSVSTLTIQRTQQEDSAVYLCASSWTGANYGYTFGSGTRLTVV.

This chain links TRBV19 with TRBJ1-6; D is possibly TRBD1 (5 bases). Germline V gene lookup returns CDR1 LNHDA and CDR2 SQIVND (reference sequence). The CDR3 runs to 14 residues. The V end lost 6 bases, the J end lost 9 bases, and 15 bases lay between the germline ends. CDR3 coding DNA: TGTGCCAGTAGACTAATAGGGGTGATTTCACCCCTCCACTTT. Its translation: CASRLIGVISPLHF.

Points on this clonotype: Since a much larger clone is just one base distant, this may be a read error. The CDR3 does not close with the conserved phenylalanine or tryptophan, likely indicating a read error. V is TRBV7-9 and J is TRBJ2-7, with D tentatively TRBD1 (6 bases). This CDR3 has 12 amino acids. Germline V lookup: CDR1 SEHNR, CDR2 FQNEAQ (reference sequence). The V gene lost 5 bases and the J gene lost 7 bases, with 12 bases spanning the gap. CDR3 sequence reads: CASSQDRGEQYL. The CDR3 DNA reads TGTGCCAGCAGCCAGGATAGGGGGGAGCAGTACCTC.

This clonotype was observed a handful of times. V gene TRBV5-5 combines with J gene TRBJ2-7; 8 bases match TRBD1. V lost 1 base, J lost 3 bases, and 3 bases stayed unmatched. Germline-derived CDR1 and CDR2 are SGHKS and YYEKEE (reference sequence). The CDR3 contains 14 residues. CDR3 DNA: TGTGCCAGCAGCTTGCAGGGGGCTCACTACGAGCAGTACTTC. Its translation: CASSLQGAHYEQYF.

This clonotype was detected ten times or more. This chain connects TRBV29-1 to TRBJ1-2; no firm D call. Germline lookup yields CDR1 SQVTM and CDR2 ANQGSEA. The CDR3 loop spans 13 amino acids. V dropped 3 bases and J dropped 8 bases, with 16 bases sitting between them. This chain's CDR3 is CSVEDRSEYGYTF. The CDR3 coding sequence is TGCAGCGTTGAGGATCGGAGCGAGTACGGCTACACCTTC.

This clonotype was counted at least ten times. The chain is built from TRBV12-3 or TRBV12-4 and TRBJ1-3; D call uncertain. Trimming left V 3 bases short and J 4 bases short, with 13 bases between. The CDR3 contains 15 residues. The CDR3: CASSFDGRSGNTIYF. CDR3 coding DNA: TGTGCCAGCAGTTTCGACGGACGGTCAGGAAACACCATATATTTT.

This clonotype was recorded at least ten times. CDR3 loop: CASSPTGTGAYEQYF. The CDR3 region has the DNA TGTGCCAGCAGCCCGACCGGGACAGGGGCCTACGAGCAGTACTTC. The chain couples TRBV7-9 to TRBJ2-7, with TRBD1 matching over 10 bases. CDR3 length: 15 residues. Germline lookup yields CDR1 SEHNR and CDR2 FQNEAQ (reference sequence). With V trimmed by 5 bases and J by 2 bases, 6 bases remained unmatched. The whole variable domain, filled in from reference TRBV7-9 and TRBJ2-7, reads DTGVSQNPRHKITKRGQNVTFRCDPISEHNRLYWYRQTLGQGPEFLTYFQNEAQLEKSRLLSDRFSAERPKGSFSTLEIQRTEQGDSAMYLCASSPTGTGAYEQYFGPGTRLTVT.

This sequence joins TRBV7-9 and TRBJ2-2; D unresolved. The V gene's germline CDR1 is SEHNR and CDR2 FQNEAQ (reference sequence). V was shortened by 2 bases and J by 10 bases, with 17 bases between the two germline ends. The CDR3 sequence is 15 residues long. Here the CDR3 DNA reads TGTGCCAGCAGCTTATCAGTACGATTGCGATCGGAGCTGTTTTTT. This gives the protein CASSLSVRLRSELFF.

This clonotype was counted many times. The CDR3 reads CASSLDTGVGNSPLHF. CDR3 DNA sequence: TGTGCCAGCAGCTTAGATACGGGGGTGGGTAATTCACCCCTCCACTTT. The chain carries TRBV7-2 and TRBJ1-6; tentatively, D is TRBD1 (5 bases). Trimming pared 1 base from V and 6 bases from J, leaving 13 bases between. Germline CDR1 SGHTA, CDR2 FQGNSA. This CDR3 region has 16 residues.

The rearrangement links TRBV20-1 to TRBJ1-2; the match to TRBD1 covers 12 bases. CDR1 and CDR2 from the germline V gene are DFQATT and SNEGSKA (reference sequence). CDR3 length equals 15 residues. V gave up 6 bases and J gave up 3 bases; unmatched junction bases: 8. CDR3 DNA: TGCAGTGCACCAACCGGGACAGGGGGCTACTATGGCTACACCTTC. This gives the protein CSAPTGTGGYYGYTF.

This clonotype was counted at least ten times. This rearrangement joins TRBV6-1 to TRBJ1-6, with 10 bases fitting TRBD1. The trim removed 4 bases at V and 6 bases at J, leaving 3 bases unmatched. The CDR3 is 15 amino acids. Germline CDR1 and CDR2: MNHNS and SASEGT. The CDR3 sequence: CASSARDRGNSPLHF. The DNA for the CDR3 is TGTGCCAGCAGTGCTCGGGACAGGGGTAATTCACCCCTCCACTTT.

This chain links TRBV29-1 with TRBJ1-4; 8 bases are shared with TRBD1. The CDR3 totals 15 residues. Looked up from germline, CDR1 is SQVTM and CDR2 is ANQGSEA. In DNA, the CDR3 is TGCAGTGCTAGAGATCCGGGACAGGAGGGTGAAAAACTGTTTTTT. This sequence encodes CSARDPGQEGEKLFF.

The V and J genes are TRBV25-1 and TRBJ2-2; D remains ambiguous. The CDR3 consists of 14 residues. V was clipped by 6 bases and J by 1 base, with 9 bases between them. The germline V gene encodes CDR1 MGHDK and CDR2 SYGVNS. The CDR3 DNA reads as TGTGCCAGCAGGCCGTCGGGGAACACCGGGGAGCTGTTTTTT. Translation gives CASRPSGNTGELFF.

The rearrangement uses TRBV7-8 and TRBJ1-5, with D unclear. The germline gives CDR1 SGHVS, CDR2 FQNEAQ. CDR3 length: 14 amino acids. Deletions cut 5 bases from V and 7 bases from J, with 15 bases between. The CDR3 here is CASSRTSSGQPQHF. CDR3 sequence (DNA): TGTGCCAGCAGCCGAACCAGTAGCGGCCAGCCCCAGCATTTT.